The sequence of this T cell receptor (beta chain) was determined in a study of siplizumab effects on memory and regulatory T cells. This table comes from immunoSEQ multiplex PCR, and its TCRdb copy is limited to in-frame clones, with some not included. The repertoire has some 97,000 clones, approximately 92% of them found once; the top ten carry about 0.15%. In germline, CDR1 is SGDLS, CDR2 YYNGEE. CDR3 size: 14 residues. Trimming removed 5 bases from V and 2 bases from J, with 14 bases in between. The chain recombines TRBV9 with TRBJ2-7, with D maybe TRBD2 (5 bases). The source is a human donor in good health. Sequencing input: CD4+ T cells sorted from blood. CDR3 sequence (DNA): TGTGCCAGCAGAGCGGTCGGGGTCCCCTACGAGCAGTACTTC. It specifies CASRAVGVPYEQYF.